This T cell receptor (beta chain) stems from a study of cytomegalovirus exposure and HLA in healthy donors. V lost 3 bases and J lost 1, with 9 bases in between. CDR1 and CDR2 (germline): MNHEY, SVGAGI. The CDR3 runs 14 residues. Researchers ran the PCR with 60 Vbeta and 13 Jbeta primers. Here immunoSEQ multiplex PCR was the method, and the copy in TCRdb shows in-frame clones only, minus some. The sample shows some 130,000 clones, around three quarters of them seen only once. This clone has a handful of counts. Sequencing was done on a sample of PBMCs. This sequence originates from a man aged 40-50 years in good health and CMV-seronegative. This rearrangement joins TRBV6-5 to TRBJ1-1, with D hard to call. CDR3 in amino acids: CASSYEGRNTEAFF. CDR3 DNA: TGTGCCAGCAGTTATGAGGGTCGGAACACTGAAGCTTTCTTT.